This TCR beta chain appears in the sequencing data of a study of CD8+ T cells in alopecia areata. PBMCs provided sorted CD4+ and CD8+ T cells. CDR1 and CDR2 from the germline V gene are SQVTM and ANQGSEA. The CDR3 length is 12 residues. V was shortened by 4 bases and J by 0 bases, with 4 bases between the two germline ends. Study outcomes and limitations: Relative to normal scalp, lesional scalp, especially alopecia totalis/universalis, showed higher clonality. Researchers reported that TCR sharing among patients proved less clear than in mice, possibly HLA-linked.

Of note for this clone: Its antigen is not known.

Reverse transcribed after extraction, RNA yielded cDNA as the sequencing template. Produced via immunoSEQ multiplex PCR; TCRdb's table is partial and in-frame only. The sample yields fewer than 150,000 clones, approximately 58% seen once. V and J are TRBV29-1 and TRBJ1-5; no reliable D call. The material sequenced was CD4+ T cells sorted from blood. The receptor was derived from a human donor in good health. Written as DNA, the CDR3 is TGCAGCGTTGGACGTAGCAATCAGCCCCAGCATTTT. It yields the protein CSVGRSNQPQHF.